This is a list of T cell receptor beta chains from one sample in a study of T cell responses to AZD1222 COVID-19 vaccine. Here immunoSEQ multiplex PCR was the method, and the copy in TCRdb shows in-frame clones only, minus some. The sample shows about 110,000 clones, under 90% of them seen only once. Specimen: peripheral blood, collected on day 0 of AZD1222 vaccination. Receptors originate from an adult in good health. Each CDR3 is given with its conserved first and last residue. D genes are given only for firm matches. The listing skips clone size in some rows; elsewhere it reads once, few, many or a size class.

clone size: NA; V gene: TRBV7-3; D gene: TRBD1; J gene: TRBJ2-3; CDR3 DNA: TGTGCCAGCAGTCAAAGACAGGGGTACGCAGATACGCAGTATTTT; CDR3 protein: CASSQRQGYADTQYF
clone size: NA; V gene: TRBV7-2; D gene: NA; J gene: TRBJ2-2; CDR3 DNA: TGTGCCAGCAGCTATTACACCGGGGAGCTGTTTTTT; CDR3 protein: CASSYYTGELFF
clone size: NA; V gene: TRBV10-3; D gene: NA; J gene: TRBJ2-2; CDR3 DNA: TGTGCCATCAGCAAAGGGGGGACAGTGGGGACCGGGGAGCTGTTTTTT; CDR3 protein: CAISKGGTVGTGELFF
clone size: NA; V gene: TRBV5-1; D gene: NA; J gene: TRBJ1-1; CDR3 DNA: TGCGCCAGCAGCTTGGACAGCGTGAACACTGAAGCTTTCTTT; CDR3 protein: CASSLDSVNTEAFF
clone size: NA; V gene: TRBV25-1; D gene: NA; J gene: TRBJ1-1; CDR3 DNA: TGTGCCAGCAGTTTCCGAACAGGGAGTACTGAAGCTTTCTTT; CDR3 protein: CASSFRTGSTEAFF
clone size: once; V gene: TRBV7-9; D gene: TRBD1; J gene: TRBJ1-2; CDR3 DNA: TGTGCCAGCACCTCGGGACAGGGGGCTTCTGGCTACACCTTC; CDR3 protein: CASTSGQGASGYTF
clone size: NA; V gene: TRBV2; D gene: NA; J gene: TRBJ1-5; CDR3 DNA: TGTGCCAGCAGCGGGACAAGAAATCAGCCCCAGCATTTT; CDR3 protein: CASSGTRNQPQHF
clone size: NA; V gene: TRBV4-1; D gene: TRBD2; J gene: TRBJ2-3; CDR3 DNA: TGCGCCAGCAGCGCCAGGTTAGCGGGAACAGATACGCAGTATTTT; CDR3 protein: CASSARLAGTDTQYF
clone size: NA; V gene: TRBV19; D gene: TRBD1; J gene: TRBJ1-5; CDR3 DNA: TGTGCCAGTACTCACAGGGGACCTGGACAGCCCCAGCATTTT; CDR3 protein: CASTHRGPGQPQHF
clone size: NA; V gene: TRBV27; D gene: TRBD1; J gene: TRBJ1-4; CDR3 DNA: TGTGCCAGCAGGAAACAGGGGGCGCCGAATGAAAAACTGTTTTTT; CDR3 protein: CASRKQGAPNEKLFF
clone size: NA; V gene: TRBV21-1; D gene: NA; J gene: TRBJ1-6; CDR3 DNA: TGTGCCAGCAGCTCCCGACAGGGGGTCAATTCACCCCTCCACTTT; CDR3 protein: CASSSRQGVNSPLHF
clone size: NA; V gene: TRBV28; D gene: TRBD1; J gene: TRBJ1-5; CDR3 DNA: TGTGCCAGCAGTCCCCTGGGACAGGGGGCTTTGGATCAGCCCCAGCATTTT; CDR3 protein: CASSPLGQGALDQPQHF
clone size: few; V gene: TRBV4-3; D gene: NA; J gene: TRBJ1-4; CDR3 DNA: TGCGCCAGCAGCCAAGACATAGTTAATGAAAAACTGTTTTTT; CDR3 protein: CASSQDIVNEKLFF
clone size: NA; V gene: TRBV10-3; D gene: TRBD1; J gene: TRBJ1-5; CDR3 DNA: TGTGCCACCTTAGGGGGCCACGGTCAGCCCCAGCATTTT; CDR3 protein: CATLGGHGQPQHF
clone size: NA; V gene: TRBV19; D gene: TRBD2; J gene: TRBJ2-4; CDR3 DNA: TGTGCCAGTAGAGCCTCGGCCACCCCGGGACTAGCGGGGGTAGCCAAAAACATTCAGTACTTC; CDR3 protein: CASRASATPGLAGVAKNIQYF
clone size: NA; V gene: TRBV11-2; D gene: NA; J gene: TRBJ2-4; CDR3 DNA: TGTGCCAGCAGCTTAGATCCGGGACCCCCCGGCATTCAGTACTTC; CDR3 protein: CASSLDPGPPGIQYF
clone size: once; V gene: TRBV7-2; D gene: NA; J gene: TRBJ1-1; CDR3 DNA: TGTGCCAGCAGCTTAGGGGGGCCCACTGAAGCTTTCTTT; CDR3 protein: CASSLGGPTEAFF
clone size: NA; V gene: TRBV7-2; D gene: NA; J gene: TRBJ1-5; CDR3 DNA: TGTGCCAGCAGCTTAGCGGGAGTAGGGATCGGACAGCCCCAGCATTTT; CDR3 protein: CASSLAGVGIGQPQHF
clone size: few; V gene: TRBV2; D gene: TRBD1; J gene: TRBJ2-1; CDR3 DNA: TGTGCCAGCGACCGGGACAGGGGGCACAATGAGCAGTTCTTC; CDR3 protein: CASDRDRGHNEQFF
clone size: NA; V gene: TRBV10-3; D gene: TRBD2; J gene: TRBJ2-7; CDR3 DNA: TGTGCCATCAGTGTCTTCTTGCGGGAGAAATCCTACGAGCAGTACTTC; CDR3 protein: CAISVFLREKSYEQYF
clone size: NA; V gene: TRBV4-3; D gene: TRBD2; J gene: TRBJ2-7; CDR3 DNA: TGCGCCAGCAGCCAAGGACTAGCGGGAAAAGAGCAGTACTTC; CDR3 protein: CASSQGLAGKEQYF
clone size: NA; V gene: TRBV24-1; D gene: TRBD2; J gene: TRBJ2-7; CDR3 DNA: TGTGCCACCAGTGCCTCCGACAGCGGGAGGGCCGTCCACGAGCAGTACTTC; CDR3 protein: CATSASDSGRAVHEQYF
clone size: NA; V gene: TRBV7-2; D gene: NA; J gene: TRBJ2-7; CDR3 DNA: TGTGCCAGCAGCCCATACTACCGAGGGGGGGTCGAGCAGTACTTC; CDR3 protein: CASSPYYRGGVEQYF
clone size: NA; V gene: TRBV25-1; D gene: NA; J gene: TRBJ1-2; CDR3 DNA: TGTGCCAGCAACACAGGGTCGCATGGCTACACCTTC; CDR3 protein: CASNTGSHGYTF
clone size: NA; V gene: TRBV7-2; D gene: NA; J gene: TRBJ1-2; CDR3 DNA: TGTGCCAGCAGCTTAGATAGGACTGCCCGCTACACCTTC; CDR3 protein: CASSLDRTARYTF
clone size: NA; V gene: TRBV4-2; D gene: NA; J gene: TRBJ2-3; CDR3 DNA: TGTGCCAGCAGCCAAGTGCAGGGAGGAGGCACAGATACGCAGTATTTT; CDR3 protein: CASSQVQGGGTDTQYF
clone size: NA; V gene: TRBV28; D gene: NA; J gene: TRBJ2-7; CDR3 DNA: TGTGCCAGCAGACTAGGACAGTCCTACGAGCAGTACTTC; CDR3 protein: CASRLGQSYEQYF
clone size: NA; V gene: TRBV6-2/TRBV6-3; D gene: TRBD2; J gene: TRBJ2-7; CDR3 DNA: TGTGCCAGCAGTATCGGGACTAGCGGCTACGAGCAGTACTTC; CDR3 protein: CASSIGTSGYEQYF
clone size: NA; V gene: TRBV7-9; D gene: NA; J gene: TRBJ2-7; CDR3 DNA: TGTGCCAGCAGCTTAGTTGCGGGGTCCTCCGGAGAGCAGTACTTC; CDR3 protein: CASSLVAGSSGEQYF
clone size: NA; V gene: TRBV29-1; D gene: NA; J gene: TRBJ2-2; CDR3 DNA: TGCAGCGTTGGAAAACCAACGAACACCGGGGAGCTGTTTTTT; CDR3 protein: CSVGKPTNTGELFF
clone size: NA; V gene: TRBV19; D gene: NA; J gene: TRBJ1-1; CDR3 DNA: TGTGCCAGTAGTCCGGGTACTGAAGCTTTCTTT; CDR3 protein: CASSPGTEAFF
clone size: once; V gene: TRBV10-2; D gene: NA; J gene: TRBJ2-2; CDR3 DNA: TGCGCCAGTGGACGGTTCACCACCGGGGAGCTGTTTTTT; CDR3 protein: CASGRFTTGELFF
clone size: NA; V gene: TRBV7-7; D gene: TRBD1; J gene: TRBJ2-7; CDR3 DNA: TGTGCTAGCAGCGCTCACCCGGGACAGGGTAACGAGCAGTACTTC; CDR3 protein: CASSAHPGQGNEQYF
clone size: NA; V gene: TRBV6-5; D gene: TRBD1; J gene: TRBJ1-2; CDR3 DNA: TGTGCCAGCAGTTACTCGAGGACAGGGGGAGGGTATGGCTACACCTTC; CDR3 protein: CASSYSRTGGGYGYTF
clone size: NA; V gene: TRBV9; D gene: NA; J gene: TRBJ1-4; CDR3 DNA: TGTGCCAGCAGCGTAGTGGGGGATCCTAATGAAAAACTGTTTTTT; CDR3 protein: CASSVVGDPNEKLFF
clone size: NA; V gene: TRBV7-2; D gene: TRBD2; J gene: TRBJ2-5; CDR3 DNA: TGTGCCAGCAGCTCACAAGCGGGAGGAACAGAGACCCAGTACTTC; CDR3 protein: CASSSQAGGTETQYF